The present T cell receptor (beta chain) was sequenced within a study of graft-versus-host responses after intestinal transplantation. Study background: All recipients were transplanted with multivisceral, liver-intestinal, or isolated intestinal grafts. All recipients were given anti-thymocyte globulin induction, and tacrolimus and steroids were then administered for three to four years. Points from the study as a whole: In patients with graft-donor T cell macrochimerism, allograft graft-versus-host to host-versus-graft clonal ratios were high. Analysis identified GvH clones in recipient marrow, with some appearing first in ileum or blood.

This CDR3 is 14 amino acids long. Germline values: CDR1 SGHNT, CDR2 YENEEA. This table comes from immunoSEQ multiplex PCR, and its TCRdb copy is limited to in-frame clones, with some not included. Of fewer than 90,000 clones listed, approximately 94% are singletons. Remarks on this clone: Its specificity is unknown. At one boundary the junction diverges from the germline segment, which might be a read error.

The source material was unstimulated CD4+ T cells sorted from spleen or lymph node cells, sampled before transplant. The clonotype was recovered from a human donor who was the organ donor for an intestinal transplant. The rearrangement joins TRBV11-3 to TRBJ1-1, with 7 bases identical to TRBD1. DNA for the CDR3: TGTGCCAGCAGCCTAGACAGGGCGCACACTGAAGCTTTCTTT. It encodes CASSLDRAHTEAFF. The full variable domain, rest sourced from reference TRBV11-3 and TRBJ1-1, is EAGVVQSPRYKIIEKKQPVAFWCNPISGHNTLYWYLQNLGQGPELLIRYENEEAVDDSQLPKDRFSAERLKGVDSTLKIQPAELGDSAVYLCASSLDRAHTEAFFGQGTRLTVV.